A selection of T cell receptor beta chains follows, all from one sample in a study of blood T cells in healthy people across ages. One entry per CDR3 protein, called by TCRdb with MiXCR from the 5' RACE reads. The table records some 1.8 million distinct CDR3 sequences, around 42% of them present only once. Sequences were obtained from blood. These receptors were obtained from a human donor in good health. Each CDR3 is given with its conserved first and last residue. A D gene is named only where the DNA matches it firmly. A clone size is listed for some rows: how often the clone was seen (once, few, many), or a class if it is expanded.

clone_size	v_call	j_call	d_call	cdr3_length	cdr3_aa	cdr3_nt
few	TRBV24-1	TRBJ2-1	TRBD1	17	CATSDLTGTGVNNEQFF	TGTGCCACCAGTGATCTCACCGGGACAGGGGTAAACAATGAGCAGTTCTTC
-	TRBV28	TRBJ2-1	-	12	CASSAGGHGQFF	TGTGCCAGCAGCGCTGGGGGCCATGGGCAGTTCTTC
once	TRBV4-1	TRBJ1-6	-	16	CASSQDHSAHNSPLHF	TGCGCCAGCAGCCAAGATCACTCAGCTCACAATTCACCCCTCCACTTT
-	TRBV7-4	TRBJ2-3	-	15	CASSLAFLGRDTQYF	TGTGCCAGCAGCTTAGCCTTTCTCGGACGGGATACGCAGTATTTT
-	TRBV4-3	TRBJ1-6	-	15	CASSPRVGEDSPLHF	TGCGCCAGCAGCCCCCGGGTCGGGGAAGATTCACCCCTCCACTTT
few	TRBV10-3	TRBJ2-7	-	15	CAISESSAQGTEQYF	TGTGCCATCAGTGAGTCCTCTGCACAGGGAACCGAGCAGTACTTC
-	TRBV20-1	TRBJ2-1	-	13	CSASMTAYNEQFF	TGCAGTGCTTCTATGACAGCTTACAATGAGCAGTTCTTC
few	TRBV29-1	TRBJ2-5	-	16	CSVETGRSIPSETQYF	TGCAGCGTTGAAACGGGACGGTCTATCCCGTCTGAGACCCAGTACTTC
-	TRBV7-6	TRBJ2-1	TRBD1	20	CASSLTDRGTHKNSYNEQFF	TGTGCCAGCAGCCTGACGGACAGGGGCACTCATAAAAACTCCTACAATGAGCAGTTCTTC
few	TRBV20-1	TRBJ2-5	-	14	CSASLEWYQETQYF	TGCAGTGCTAGTCTGGAGTGGTACCAAGAGACCCAGTACTTC
few	TRBV29-1	TRBJ2-3	TRBD1	15	CSVVSGTGGPDTQYF	TGCAGCGTAGTATCCGGGACAGGGGGGCCAGATACGCAGTATTTT
few	TRBV7-2	TRBJ2-1	-	13	CASSLDRVDEQFF	TGTGCCAGCAGCTTGGATAGGGTAGACGAGCAGTTCTTC
-	TRBV15	TRBJ1-2	TRBD1	15	CATSREDREYVGYTF	TGTGCCACCAGCAGAGAAGACAGGGAGTATGTTGGCTACACCTTC
-	TRBV6-6	TRBJ2-1	-	14	CASRGRDSYNEQFF	TGTGCCAGCCGGGGCAGGGACTCCTACAATGAGCAGTTCTTC
-	TRBV7-2	TRBJ1-5	TRBD1	15	CASSFPPGQGQPQHF	TGTGCCAGCAGCTTCCCCCCCGGACAGGGGCAGCCCCAGCATTTT
few	TRBV20-1	TRBJ2-3	-	11	CSAPAAGTQYF	TGCAGTGCCCCTGCGGCGGGTACGCAGTATTTT
-	TRBV27	TRBJ2-3	-	13	CASSAFPGDTQYF	TGTGCCAGCTCGGCTTTCCCGGGAGATACGCAGTATTTT
few	TRBV18	TRBJ1-4	-	15	CASSRSGGLNEKLFF	TGTGCCAGCTCAAGAAGCGGGGGCCTAAATGAAAAACTGTTTTTT
few	TRBV12-3/TRBV12-4	TRBJ1-4	-	19	CASSSGGRTQDPSNEKLFF	TGTGCCAGCAGTTCTGGGGGGCGAACCCAGGACCCTTCTAATGAAAAACTGTTTTTT
-	TRBV12-3/TRBV12-4	TRBJ1-1	TRBD1	14	CASNQPPGQGLAFF	TGTGCCAGCAATCAGCCTCCGGGACAGGGTTTAGCTTTCTTT
-	TRBV29-1	TRBJ1-3	-	12	CSAGLDGNTIYF	TGCAGCGCGGGTCTCGATGGAAACACCATATATTTT
-	TRBV12-3/TRBV12-4	TRBJ1-6	TRBD1	16	CASSSDRDTYNSPLHF	TGTGCCAGCAGTTCGGACAGGGACACCTATAATTCACCCCTCCACTTT
-	TRBV5-1	TRBJ1-2	TRBD1	15	CASSSQGAGGCGYTF	TGCGCCAGCAGCTCCCAGGGGGCCGGGGGCTGTGGCTACACCTTC
-	TRBV7-2	TRBJ1-2	TRBD1	15	CASSPWDRFSKGYTF	TGTGCCAGCAGTCCCTGGGACAGGTTCAGTAAAGGCTACACCTTC
-	TRBV29-1	TRBJ1-2	-	15	CSVERVAANNYGYTF	TGCAGCGTTGAAAGGGTGGCAGCAAATAACTATGGCTACACCTTC
-	TRBV7-2	TRBJ1-2	-	15	CASARGARSNYGYTF	TGTGCCAGCGCAAGGGGGGCTAGGTCTAACTATGGCTACACCTTC
few	TRBV12-5	TRBJ2-1	TRBD2	16	CASGVRLAGVYNEQFF	TGTGCTAGTGGTGTCAGACTAGCGGGGGTCTACAATGAGCAGTTCTTC
few	TRBV4-1	TRBJ2-1	TRBD2	14	CASTRAGAYNEQFF	TGCGCCAGCACGAGAGCGGGGGCCTACAATGAGCAGTTCTTC
many	TRBV7-2	TRBJ2-2	-	15	CASSLRGQGSGELFF	TGTGCCAGCAGCTTGCGGGGACAAGGCTCCGGGGAGCTGTTTTTT
many	TRBV5-1	TRBJ2-1	-	17	CASSLGPGGESYNEQFF	TGCGCCAGCAGCTTGGGACCGGGCGGGGAATCCTACAATGAGCAGTTCTTC
few	TRBV12-3/TRBV12-4	TRBJ2-1	-	17	CASSHTQGGTAYNEQFF	TGTGCCAGCAGCCATACCCAGGGGGGCACCGCCTACAATGAGCAGTTCTTC
-	TRBV6-6	TRBJ1-5	-	17	CASSYPRQAQVYQPQHF	TGTGCCAGCAGTTACCCTAGACAGGCTCAGGTTTATCAGCCCCAGCATTTT
few	TRBV9	TRBJ2-1	TRBD1	16	CASSVAKTGSYNEQFF	TGTGCCAGCAGCGTAGCAAAGACAGGGTCCTACAATGAGCAGTTCTTC
few	TRBV2	TRBJ2-1	-	13	CAGGGPGNNEQFF	TGTGCCGGGGGGGGGCCGGGAAACAATGAGCAGTTCTTC
-	TRBV15	TRBJ1-1	-	17	CATGRDPGGPRNTEAFF	TGTGCCACCGGCAGAGATCCTGGGGGGCCTAGGAACACTGAAGCTTTCTTT
few	TRBV20-1	TRBJ1-2	TRBD1	15	CSAPDRGPTNYGYTF	TGCAGTGCTCCAGACAGGGGCCCTACTAACTATGGCTACACCTTC
-	TRBV7-2	TRBJ2-5	-	13	CASSWGPQQTQYF	TGTGCCAGCAGCTGGGGCCCCCAACAGACCCAGTACTTC
-	TRBV12-3/TRBV12-4	TRBJ1-2	-	15	CASSWELLAHYGYTF	TGTGCCAGCAGTTGGGAACTACTAGCGCATTATGGCTACACCTTC
-	TRBV20-1	TRBJ1-5	-	13	CSARDSFNQPQHF	TGCAGTGCTAGAGACAGTTTCAATCAGCCCCAGCATTTT
-	TRBV11-3	TRBJ2-5	-	16	CASSLVGGVWQETQYF	TGTGCCAGCAGCTTAGTTGGGGGAGTGTGGCAAGAGACCCAGTACTTC
once	TRBV9	TRBJ2-3	-	15	CASSVVGSSSDTQYF	TGTGCCAGCAGCGTAGTGGGGTCAAGTTCTGATACGCAGTATTTT
-	TRBV7-9	TRBJ1-1	TRBD1	15	CASGSTGAMNTEAFF	TGTGCCAGCGGCTCTACAGGGGCCATGAACACTGAAGCTTTCTTT
few	TRBV5-1	TRBJ2-1	-	13	CASSFGLLREQFF	TGCGCCAGCAGCTTTGGGCTTCTGCGTGAGCAGTTCTTC